These 15 T cell receptor beta chains came from one sample sequenced in a study of T-cell reconstitution after alpha-beta-depleted transplantation in children. Unique molecular identifiers were incorporated when the TCRbeta library was constructed. TCRdb itself ran the PCR reads through MiXCR, one entry per CDR3 protein. The data contain 230,000 or so distinct CDR3 sequences, 12% of them seen just once; the ten biggest clones take up over 2%. The sample here was PBMCs from the stem cell graft donor, taken from the stem cell graft. These receptors all come from a human donor who donated a stem cell graft to a child with acute lymphoblastic leukemia.

The chain links TRBV20-1 to TRBJ2-1; 14 bases match TRBD2. Germline CDR1 DFQATT, CDR2 SNEGSKA (reference sequence). The CDR3 runs 18 residues. V gave up 6 bases and J gave up 1 base; unmatched junction bases: 11. The CDR3 bases are TGCAGTGCCAACGGACTAGCGGGAGGCATATTATCCTACAATGAGCAGTTCTTC. Encoded protein: CSANGLAGGILSYNEQFF.

The sample holds many counts of this clonotype. The chain couples TRBV9 to TRBJ2-5; D may be TRBD2 (5 bases). V lost 0 bases, J lost 1 base, and 19 bases lay in between. The CDR3 is 18 amino acids. Germline-derived CDR1 and CDR2 are SGDLS and YYNGEE. CDR3 sequence reads: CASSVGYVRDASQETQYF. The CDR3 DNA follows: TGTGCCAGCAGCGTAGGGTATGTTCGGGATGCGAGCCAAGAGACCCAGTACTTC.

This clonotype appeared many times. This rearrangement joins TRBV15 to TRBJ2-3, with a tentative D call TRBD2 (7 bases). The CDR3 covers 16 residues. V gave up 1 base and J gave up 1 base, with 12 bases separating them. The germline CDR1 and CDR2 sequences are LNHNV and YYDKDF (reference sequence). The CDR3 region is CATSRGGGAGTDTQYF. CDR3 DNA sequence: TGTGCCACCAGCAGAGGAGGGGGGGCGGGCACAGATACGCAGTATTTT.

This clonotype was counted many times. The chain employs TRBV5-1 and TRBJ2-7, with D hard to call. There are 14 residues in the CDR3. V was cut by 5 bases and J by 0 bases, with 12 bases left in between. CDR1 and CDR2 from the germline V gene are SGHRS and YFSETQ. The CDR3 region has the DNA TGCGCCAGCAGGCGGACCGCAGGCTCCTACGAGCAGTACTTC. This encodes CASRRTAGSYEQYF.

This clonotype was observed many times. The chain has TRBV5-1 and TRBJ2-1; TRBD1 agrees at 7 bases. Germline trimming cut 3 bases from V and 8 bases from J; bases unmatched to any gene: 5. CDR1 is SGHRS and CDR2 is YFSETQ in the germline V gene. The CDR3 runs 13 residues. The chain's CDR3 is CASSWTGTDEQFF. CDR3 DNA: TGCGCCAGCAGCTGGACCGGGACAGATGAGCAGTTCTTC.

The chain recombines TRBV7-9 with TRBJ2-1; the D gene could be TRBD1 or TRBD2 (5 bases each). Trimming left V 6 bases short and J 8 bases short, with 20 bases between. The CDR3 spans 15 residues. Germline lookup yields CDR1 SEHNR and CDR2 FQNEAQ (reference sequence). The CDR3 here is CASSSPGTGTDEQFF. CDR3 nucleotides: TGTGCCAGCAGTTCCCCCGGAACGGGGACCGATGAGCAGTTCTTC. The entire variable domain, with the rest obtained from reference TRBV7-9 and TRBJ2-1, is as follows: DTGVSQNPRHKITKRGQNVTFRCDPISEHNRLYWYRQTLGQGPEFLTYFQNEAQLEKSRLLSDRFSAERPKGSFSTLEIQRTEQGDSAMYLCASSSPGTGTDEQFFGPGTRLTVL.

This clonotype has a count of ten or more. The chain combines TRBV12-3 or TRBV12-4 with TRBJ2-3; TRBD2 matches at 7 bases. The trim removed 6 bases at V and 4 bases at J, leaving 13 bases unmatched. The CDR3 contains 16 residues. CDR3 in amino acids: CASRSISGWVADTQYF. The CDR3 region has the DNA TGTGCCAGCAGATCTATTAGCGGGTGGGTCGCAGATACGCAGTATTTT.

This clonotype came up many times. The CDR3 nucleotides are TGCAGTGCTCCACTTGCGCGCGAGCAGTTCTTC. Translated, it gives CSAPLAREQFF. The chain joins TRBV20-1 to TRBJ2-1; D unresolved. The CDR3 consists of 11 residues. Trimming cost V 5 bases and J 10 bases, with 12 bases left between them. Germline V CDR1 and CDR2: DFQATT, SNEGSKA (reference sequence).

Many counts were recorded for this clonotype. The chain has TRBV14 and TRBJ2-1, with TRBD2 identical over 7 bases. Trimming cost V 7 bases and J 6 bases; bases outside gene matches: 21. CDR3 length: 18 residues. Per germline, CDR1 SGHDN and CDR2 FVKESK. CDR3 sequence (DNA): TGTGCCAGCACTCCCACTATCCTGACTAGCCGAAGAGTCAATGAGCAGTTCTTC. Encoded protein: CASTPTILTSRRVNEQFF.

This clonotype occurred a few times. J is TRBJ2-5 and V is TRBV20-1; a weak D match, TRBD2 (6 bases). The V and J ends lost 0 bases and 1 base respectively, with 18 bases between them. The CDR3 consists of 17 residues. Looked up from germline, CDR1 is DFQATT and CDR2 is SNEGSKA (reference sequence). The CDR3 bases are TGCAGTGCTAGAGATCCGGCTTGGGCTAGCGCCCAAGAGACCCAGTACTTC. Its translation is CSARDPAWASAQETQYF.

The chain has TRBV14 and TRBJ2-7; unclear D gene. The V end lost 4 bases, the J end lost 4 bases, and 17 bases lay between the germline ends. The CDR3 extends over 15 amino acids. The germline V gene encodes CDR1 SGHDN and CDR2 FVKESK. In DNA, the CDR3 is TGTGCCAGCAGCCCCGTGACTCGCAACAAGTACGAGCAGTACTTC. Encoded protein: CASSPVTRNKYEQYF.

This clonotype has more than one count but fewer than ten. The rearrangement uses TRBV14 and TRBJ1-1; tentative D call: TRBD1 (5 bases). The CDR3 spans 12 residues. Germline V gene lookup returns CDR1 SGHDN and CDR2 FVKESK. Trimming shortened V by 0 bases and J by 13 bases, and 12 bases separated the two germline ends. This CDR3 reads CASSQDHGTGFF. Here the CDR3 DNA reads TGTGCCAGCAGCCAAGACCACGGAACAGGTTTCTTT.

This clonotype occurred many times. An end of the junction does not agree with germline; a read error may underlie this. V is TRBV10-3 and J is TRBJ2-1; 7 bases are a match to TRBD2. CDR1 and CDR2 from the germline V gene are ENHRY and SYGVKD. CDR3 length: 12 amino acids. The chain's CDR3 is CAISASGETPLF. CDR3 bases: TGTGCCATCAGTGCCAGCGGGGAGACCCCCCTCTTC.

In this sample, this clonotype turned up many times. The chain joins TRBV5-1 to TRBJ2-1, with 11 bases lining up with TRBD1. The CDR3 runs 15 residues. Germline trimming cut 4 bases from V and 2 bases from J; bases unmatched to any gene: 2. Germline V gene data show CDR1 as SGHRS and CDR2 as YFSETQ. CDR3 region: CASSPGQGAYNEQFF. CDR3 nucleotides: TGCGCCAGCAGCCCGGGACAGGGGGCCTACAATGAGCAGTTCTTC.

This clonotype was recorded many times. V and J are TRBV5-1 and TRBJ1-2; unclear D gene. Trimming removed 0 bases from V and 5 bases from J, with 14 bases in between. The CDR3 totals 15 residues. Germline CDR1 reads SGHRS; CDR2 reads YFSETQ. This CDR3 is CASSLEEERRYGYTF. CDR3 sequence (DNA): TGCGCCAGCAGCTTGGAAGAGGAGCGGAGATATGGCTACACCTTC.